A selection of T cell receptor beta chains follows, all from one sample in a study of beta chain features in type 1 diabetes. Sequenced by immunoSEQ multiplex PCR; TCRdb stores in-frame clones only, minus some. The table lists 300,000 to 350,000 clones, over 7% of them singletons. Sequencing was done on a sample of central memory CD4+ T cells from blood. The receptor set was obtained from a man aged 25 to 45 with type 1 diabetes. Each CDR3 is given with its conserved first and last residue. D genes are given only for firm matches. Clone size is stated in some rows and not others, as once, few, many or a class when expanded.

V	J	size	D	CDR3	DNA
TRBV9	TRBJ2-7	-	TRBD1	CASSVGEGAQQYF	TGTGCCAGCAGCGTAGGCGAGGGGGCGCAGCAGTACTTC
TRBV7-2	TRBJ1-3	few	-	CASSLGPGNTIYF	TGTGCCAGCAGCTTAGGACCTGGAAACACCATATATTTT
TRBV11-2	TRBJ2-2	few	-	CASSLSTANTGELFF	TGTGCCAGCAGCCTGAGCACAGCGAACACCGGGGAGCTGTTTTTT
TRBV7-9	TRBJ2-7	few	-	CASSLMYEQYF	TGTGCCAGCAGCTTAATGTACGAGCAGTACTTC
TRBV5-6	TRBJ1-1	-	-	CASSQVPMNTEAFF	TGTGCCAGCAGCCAGGTTCCAATGAACACTGAAGCTTTCTTT
TRBV10-3	TRBJ2-7	few	-	CAISEDSSYEQYF	TGTGCCATCAGTGAGGACAGCTCCTACGAGCAGTACTTC
TRBV2	TRBJ1-6	-	-	CASSEEAWGSPLHF	TGTGCCAGCAGTGAAGAGGCCTGGGGTTCACCCCTCCACTTT
TRBV7-2	TRBJ2-1	-	-	CASSLATYNEQFF	TGTGCCAGCAGCTTAGCGACCTACAATGAGCAGTTCTTC
TRBV19	TRBJ2-3	-	-	CASRQAMSTDTQYF	TGTGCCAGTAGGCAGGCCATGAGCACAGATACGCAGTATTTT
TRBV7-9	TRBJ2-4	-	TRBD1	CASSLGTGVRNIQYF	TGTGCCAGCAGCCTCGGGACAGGGGTGAGGAACATTCAGTACTTC